This T cell receptor (beta chain) stems from a study of shared T cell receptors in the human thymus. Germline V gives CDR1 SGHNT, CDR2 YYREEE (reference sequence). CDR3 length: 15 residues. Trimming removed 1 base at V and 1 base at J, with 6 bases between. The sample holds a few counts of this clone. Libraries were prepared by immunoSEQ multiplex PCR; TCRdb keeps only in-frame clonotypes and omits some of them. Of 640,000 or so clones in the sample, about 90% are singletons; the top ten hold approximately 0.0097%. The same specimen was also included in a second study, on human thymus T cells.

The receptor was isolated from a boy under two years old with a congenital heart defect. Sequenced: thymocytes. This chain uses TRBV5-4 with TRBJ2-6; unclear D gene. The CDR3 region is CASSLSGSGANVLTF. The CDR3 nucleotides read TGTGCCAGCAGCTTGTCAGGATCTGGGGCCAACGTCCTGACTTTC.